The sequence of this T cell receptor beta chain was determined in a study of fetal regulatory T cell absence and autoimmunity listed by TCRdb under 2017. Regarding the study in general: Exocrine pancreas autoimmunity was observed in the IPEX patients in the absence of clinical diabetes. Beyond this particular receptor, the publication reports: Compared with cord blood, the pancreas TCR compartment showed significant oligoclonal enrichment, and some top clones were enriched more than 90-fold. TRB gene family usage was found to be broadly similar between cord blood and pancreas and to resemble published neonatal and adult repertoires. The oligoclonal enrichment was interpreted as support for antigen-driven autoimmunity occurring in the pancreas before birth in IPEX syndrome.

On the immunoSEQ human TCRbeta survey platform, a two-step multiplex PCR amplified and barcoded the TCRbeta CDR3 regions. Libraries were sequenced on Illumina instruments, with IgH sequenced in parallel from the same samples. Regarding the original processing steps: Raw reads were filtered against IMGT V, D, J definitions and were binned using a nearest-neighbor algorithm so that PCR and sequencing errors were removed. Clones were defined by identical nucleotide sequence; differential abundance between tissues used per-clone Fisher exact tests with pFDR threshold p<0.01. Clones whose frequencies were too low for statistical inference were excluded by a minimum inclusion filter of 10 in either sample. The immunoSEQ Analyzer was used for pairwise clonal comparisons, and IMGT tools were used to assess gene family usage. TCRdb limited this immuneACCESS table to in-frame rearrangements with V and J called. A share of clones is missing; checked studies link under half to unresolved V genes, and the rest is unexplained. D and trimming were read from the DNA, whereas the V and J calls and clone size are those reported in that table. Across this sample there are approximately 49,000 clones, with roughly four fifths seen only once. The top ten constitute roughly 0.37% of the sample.

From its cysteine to its phenylalanine, the CDR3 spans 14 amino acids. The entry retains the CDR3 DNA only, 42 bases that are in frame from base 1. Looking up the germline V gene (reference sequence) yields CDR1 MNHEY and CDR2 SMNVEV. V is pruned by 6 bases and J by 1 base, leaving 0 bases of the junction without a gene match. With respect to this clone: Its cognate antigen has yet to be identified. No clone much larger than this one lies a single base away; base qualities are absent.

The DNeasy Blood and Tissue Kit was used to extract roughly 1.9-3.4 ug of genomic DNA from either umbilical cord blood or frozen pancreas. The V and J genes are TRBV27 and TRBJ2-3, and 11 bases in between align with TRBD2. Sequenced: cord blood. The receptor's source is a newborn boy with IPEX syndrome. The CDR3: CASRLAGGTDTQYF. The sequence in DNA is TGTGCCAGCAGACTAGCGGGGGGCACAGATACGCAGTATTTT.